The count of the clone carrying this TCR beta chain is one. Its antigen is not known. A much larger clone differs from this one at a single base, so this may be a read error. The data are from a study of T cell repertoires in aging, cancer and after chemotherapy. Study summary: Chronic lymphocytic leukemia patients on fludarabine- or bendamustine-based regimens gave paired samples before and after chemotherapy.

TRB rearrangements spanning V, D and J were amplified using mixed TRB-A/B primers. TCRdb used MiXCR to reprocess the multiplex PCR reads, holding one entry per CDR3 protein. This sample has approximately 2,500 distinct CDR3 sequences, with approximately 48% found just once. Overall study findings and caveats: Loss of evenness, beyond lost richness, contributed to age-related TCR diversity decline in cancer patients.

The template was genomic DNA from peripheral blood, not RNA. Looked up from germline, CDR1 is MNHEY and CDR2 is SVGAGI. The CDR3 totals 15 residues. V gave up 6 bases and J gave up 6 bases, with 20 bases separating them. The sequencing input was blood. J is TRBJ2-5 and V is TRBV6-5; possible D gene TRBD2, 5 bases. This TCR came from a human donor with a blood cancer. The CDR3 loop reads CASSSPTIGRKTQYF. CDR3 bases: TGTGCCAGCAGCTCCCCGACTATCGGTCGGAAGACCCAGTACTTC.